A single sample gave rise to the 3 T cell receptor beta chains below, sequenced in a study of cytomegalovirus exposure and HLA in healthy donors. Researchers ran the PCR with 60 Vbeta and 13 Jbeta primers. Generated by immunoSEQ multiplex PCR, the TCRdb table keeps only in-frame clones and is missing some. This sample has roughly 200,000 clones, with 79% found just once. Sequenced material: PBMCs. The receptors shown here come from a young woman in good health and CMV-seropositive.

The chain combines TRBV25-1 with TRBJ2-1; 10 bases are shared with TRBD2. Germline loops: CDR1 MGHDK, CDR2 SYGVNS. V gave up 0 bases and J gave up 11 bases; unmatched junction bases: 4. The CDR3 is made up of 14 amino acids. This chain's CDR3 is CASSEYLTSGKQFF. As DNA, the CDR3 is TGTGCCAGCAGTGAATATCTCACTAGCGGGAAGCAGTTCTTC.

V and J are TRBV15 and TRBJ2-7; possible D gene TRBD2, 6 bases. V gave up 2 bases and J gave up 5 bases, with 13 bases separating them. Germline V lookup: CDR1 LNHNV, CDR2 YYDKDF (reference sequence). The CDR3 is 14 residues long. The CDR3 bases are TGTGCCACCAGCAGACTCGGGAGTGTCCACGAGCAGTACTTC. It encodes CATSRLGSVHEQYF.

V gene TRBV25-1 combines with J gene TRBJ2-7; tentatively, D is TRBD1 (5 bases). The CDR3 contains 12 residues. The V gene's germline CDR1 is MGHDK and CDR2 SYGVNS. Trimming left V 7 bases short and J 6 bases short, with 13 bases between. The CDR3 nucleotides read TGTGCCAGCAACCCGCAGGGTAGCGAGCAGTACTTC. Translating it yields CASNPQGSEQYF.